This T cell receptor beta chain was obtained from a study of beta chain features in type 1 diabetes. General study points: Type 1 diabetes patients had fewer VDJ junction insertions and more deletions.

V lost 4 bases and J lost 2; bases outside the gene matches: 8. The germline V gene has CDR1 SGDLS and CDR2 YYNGEE. The CDR3 is made up of 17 amino acids. As regards this clone: What it recognizes is unknown.

Since all of the isolated RNA was reverse transcribed, expressed TCRB transcripts were what got sequenced. Assay used: immunoSEQ multiplex PCR; TCRdb lists only in-frame clones, some missing. Of 350,000 to 450,000 clones in the sample, over 12% are singletons; the top ten hold about 0.02%. The origin of this receptor is a woman between 18 and 30 years old in good health. J is TRBJ2-6 and V is TRBV9, with 8 bases matching TRBD1. The sequenced material came from naive CD4+ T cells from blood. The CDR3 loop is CASSIGQGRAGANVLTF. For the CDR3, the DNA is TGTGCCAGCAGCATCGGACAGGGCAGGGCTGGGGCCAACGTCCTGACTTTC.